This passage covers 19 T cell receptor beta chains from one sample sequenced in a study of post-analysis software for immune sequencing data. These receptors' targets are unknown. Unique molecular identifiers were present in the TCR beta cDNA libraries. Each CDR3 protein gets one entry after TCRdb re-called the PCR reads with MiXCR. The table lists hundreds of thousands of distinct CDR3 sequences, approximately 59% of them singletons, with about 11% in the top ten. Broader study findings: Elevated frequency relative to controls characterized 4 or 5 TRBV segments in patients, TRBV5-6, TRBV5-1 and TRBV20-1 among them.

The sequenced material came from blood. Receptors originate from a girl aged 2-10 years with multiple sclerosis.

The CDR3 sequence is CASRGYGLLVDEQFF. The DNA of the CDR3 is TGTGCCAGCAGGGGGTACGGGCTTTTAGTGGATGAGCAGTTCTTC. The chain joins TRBV28 to TRBJ2-1; D unresolved. Between the trimmed V and J ends, which lost 6 bases and 8 bases, there was a span of 20 bases. The V gene's germline CDR1 is MDHEN and CDR2 SYDVKM. CDR3 length equals 15 residues.

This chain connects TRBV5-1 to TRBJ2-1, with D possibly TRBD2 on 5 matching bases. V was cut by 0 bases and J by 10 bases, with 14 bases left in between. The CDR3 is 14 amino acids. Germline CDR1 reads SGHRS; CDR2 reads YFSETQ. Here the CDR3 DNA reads TGCGCCAGCAGCTTGGGCGACTATAACGACGAGCAGTTCTTC. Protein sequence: CASSLGDYNDEQFF.

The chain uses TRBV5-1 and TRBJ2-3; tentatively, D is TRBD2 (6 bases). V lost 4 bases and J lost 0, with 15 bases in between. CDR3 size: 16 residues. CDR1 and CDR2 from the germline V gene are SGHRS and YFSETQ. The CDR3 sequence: CASSHDGSYSTDTQYF. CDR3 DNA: TGCGCCAGCAGCCATGACGGGAGTTATAGCACAGATACGCAGTATTTT.

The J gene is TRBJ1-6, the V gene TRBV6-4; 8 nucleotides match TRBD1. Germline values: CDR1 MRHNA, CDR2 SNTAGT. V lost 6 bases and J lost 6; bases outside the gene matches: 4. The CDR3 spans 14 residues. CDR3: CASSGTGPNSPLHF. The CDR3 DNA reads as TGTGCCAGCAGCGGGACAGGCCCTAATTCACCCCTCCACTTT.

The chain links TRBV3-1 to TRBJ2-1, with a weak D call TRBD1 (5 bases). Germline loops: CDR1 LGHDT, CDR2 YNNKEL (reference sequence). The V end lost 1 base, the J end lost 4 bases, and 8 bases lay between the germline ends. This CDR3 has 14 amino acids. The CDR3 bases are TGTGCCAGCAGCCAAGTACAGGAGTACAATGAGCAGTTCTTC. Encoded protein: CASSQVQEYNEQFF.

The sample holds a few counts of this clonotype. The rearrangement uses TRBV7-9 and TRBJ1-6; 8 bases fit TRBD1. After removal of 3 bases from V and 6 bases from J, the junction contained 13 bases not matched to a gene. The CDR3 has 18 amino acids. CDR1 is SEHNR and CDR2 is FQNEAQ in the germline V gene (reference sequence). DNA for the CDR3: TGTGCCAGCAGCTTTACAATTTCAGGGGGCGGAAGTAATTCACCCCTCCACTTT. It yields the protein CASSFTISGGGSNSPLHF. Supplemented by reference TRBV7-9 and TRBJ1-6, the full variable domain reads DTGVSQNPRHKITKRGQNVTFRCDPISEHNRLYWYRQTLGQGPEFLTYFQNEAQLEKSRLLSDRFSAERPKGSFSTLEIQRTEQGDSAMYLCASSFTISGGGSNSPLHFGNGTRLTVT.

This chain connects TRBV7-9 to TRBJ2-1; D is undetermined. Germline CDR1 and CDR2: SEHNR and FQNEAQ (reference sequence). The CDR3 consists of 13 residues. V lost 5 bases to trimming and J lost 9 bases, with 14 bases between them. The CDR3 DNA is TGTGCCAGCAGCCCCCCCGCTTTGGGTGAGCAGTTCTTC. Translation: CASSPPALGEQFF.

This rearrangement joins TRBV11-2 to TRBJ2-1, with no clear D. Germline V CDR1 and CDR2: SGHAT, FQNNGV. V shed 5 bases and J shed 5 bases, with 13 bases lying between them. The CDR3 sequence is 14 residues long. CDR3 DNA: TGTGCCAGCAGCCCAGAGCCTAGAAACAATGAGCAGTTCTTC. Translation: CASSPEPRNNEQFF.

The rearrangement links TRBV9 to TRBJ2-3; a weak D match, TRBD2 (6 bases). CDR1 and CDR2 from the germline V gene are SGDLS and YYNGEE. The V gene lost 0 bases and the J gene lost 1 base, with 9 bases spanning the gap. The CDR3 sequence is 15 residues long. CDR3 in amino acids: CASSVARGGTDTQYF. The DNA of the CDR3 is TGTGCCAGCAGCGTAGCGCGGGGAGGCACAGATACGCAGTATTTT.

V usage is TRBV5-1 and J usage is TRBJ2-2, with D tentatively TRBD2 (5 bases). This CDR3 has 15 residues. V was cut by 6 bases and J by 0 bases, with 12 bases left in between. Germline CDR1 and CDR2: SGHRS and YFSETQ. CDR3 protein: CASTEREPNTGELFF. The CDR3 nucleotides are TGCGCCAGCACCGAAAGGGAGCCGAACACCGGGGAGCTGTTTTTT.

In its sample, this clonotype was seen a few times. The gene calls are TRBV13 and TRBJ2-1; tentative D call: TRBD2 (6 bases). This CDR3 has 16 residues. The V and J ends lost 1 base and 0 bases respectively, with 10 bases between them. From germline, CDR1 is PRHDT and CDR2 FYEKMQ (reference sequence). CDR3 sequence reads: CASSLDSGSSYNEQFF. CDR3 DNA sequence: TGTGCCAGCAGCTTAGATAGCGGAAGCTCCTACAATGAGCAGTTCTTC.

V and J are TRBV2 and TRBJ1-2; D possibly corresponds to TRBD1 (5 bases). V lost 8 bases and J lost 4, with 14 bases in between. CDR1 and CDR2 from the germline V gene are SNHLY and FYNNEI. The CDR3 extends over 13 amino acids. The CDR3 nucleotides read TGTGCCAGCCACCAGGGAGTAGGCTATGGCTACACCTTC. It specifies CASHQGVGYGYTF. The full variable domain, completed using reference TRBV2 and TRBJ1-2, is EPEVTQTPSHQVTQMGQEVILRCVPISNHLYFYWYRQILGQKVEFLVSFYNNEISEKSEIFDDQFSVERPDGSNFTLKIRSTKLEDSAMYFCASHQGVGYGYTFGSGTRLTVV.

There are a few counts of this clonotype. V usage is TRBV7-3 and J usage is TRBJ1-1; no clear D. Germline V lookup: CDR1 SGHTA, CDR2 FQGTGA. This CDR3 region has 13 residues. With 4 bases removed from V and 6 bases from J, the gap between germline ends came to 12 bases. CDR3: CASSSVVRAEAFF. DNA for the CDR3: TGTGCCAGCAGCTCCGTTGTCCGGGCTGAAGCTTTCTTT.

As DNA, the CDR3 is TGTGCCAGCAGCAGGGAAGCAACTAATGAAAAACTGTTTTTT. Translated: CASSREATNEKLFF. This rearrangement joins TRBV2 to TRBJ1-4; D may be TRBD1 (5 bases). Deletions cut 6 bases from V and 0 bases from J, with 8 bases between. The CDR3 is made up of 14 amino acids. CDR1 SNHLY and CDR2 FYNNEI come from the germline V gene.

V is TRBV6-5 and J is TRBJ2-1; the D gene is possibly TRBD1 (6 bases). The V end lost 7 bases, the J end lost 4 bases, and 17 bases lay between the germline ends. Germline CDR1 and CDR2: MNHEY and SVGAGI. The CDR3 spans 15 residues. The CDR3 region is CASTSGTTPYNEQFF. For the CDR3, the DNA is TGTGCCAGCACGTCCGGGACAACGCCTTACAATGAGCAGTTCTTC.

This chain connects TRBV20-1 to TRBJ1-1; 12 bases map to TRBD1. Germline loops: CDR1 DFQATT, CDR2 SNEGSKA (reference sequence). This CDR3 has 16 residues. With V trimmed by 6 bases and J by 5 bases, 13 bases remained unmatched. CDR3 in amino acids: CSAEPGTGGWETEAFF. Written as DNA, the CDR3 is TGCAGTGCGGAGCCCGGGACAGGGGGCTGGGAAACTGAAGCTTTCTTT.

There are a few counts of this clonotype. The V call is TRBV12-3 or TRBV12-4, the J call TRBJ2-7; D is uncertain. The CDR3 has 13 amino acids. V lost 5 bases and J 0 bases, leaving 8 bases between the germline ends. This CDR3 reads CASSPSTSYEQYF. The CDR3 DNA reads TGTGCCAGCAGTCCCTCTACCTCCTACGAGCAGTACTTC.

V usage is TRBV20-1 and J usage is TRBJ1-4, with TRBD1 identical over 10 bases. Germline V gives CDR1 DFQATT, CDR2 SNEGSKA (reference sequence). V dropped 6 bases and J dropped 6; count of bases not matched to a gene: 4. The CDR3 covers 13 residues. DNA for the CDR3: TGCAGTGCCCCGGGACAGGGGTATGAAAAACTGTTTTTT. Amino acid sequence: CSAPGQGYEKLFF.

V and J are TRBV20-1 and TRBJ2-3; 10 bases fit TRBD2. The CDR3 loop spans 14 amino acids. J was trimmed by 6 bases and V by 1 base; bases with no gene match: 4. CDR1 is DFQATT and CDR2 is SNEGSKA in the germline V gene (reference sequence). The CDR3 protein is CSARVASGSDTQYF. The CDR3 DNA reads TGCAGTGCTAGAGTGGCTAGCGGGAGTGATACGCAGTATTTT.